The source of this T cell receptor (beta chain) is a study of blood T cell repertoires in COVID-19. Study-level background: Acute and convalescent COVID-19 specimens originated in the United States, Italy and Spain. T cells, B-cell-depleted T cells, or PBMCs provided the cDNA or gDNA that served as material.

The V gene's germline CDR1 is SGHTA and CDR2 FQGNSA. CDR3 length: 15 residues. Trimming cost V 3 bases and J 4 bases, with 13 bases left between them. In the authors' methods: Researchers report that nucleated cell counts were estimated from reference gene primer amplification. Repertoires were generated with immunoSEQ multiplex PCR, while TCRdb's copy carries only in-frame clones and drops some. V and J calls plus clone size are reproduced from that table; the DNA served to infer D and trimming. The profile shows approximately 89,000 clones, around four fifths of them singletons. This chain joins TRBV7-2 and TRBJ2-1, with a tentative D call TRBD2 (7 bases). The sequence derives from a woman aged 70-85 years with active or convalescent COVID-19. Input material: peripheral blood. For the CDR3, the DNA is TGTGCCAGCAGCTTCGGCGGGGGCATTTACAATGAGCAGTTCTTC. It codes for CASSFGGGIYNEQFF.